This T cell receptor (beta chain) derives from a study of a mutant IDH1 vaccine in newly diagnosed glioma. Study at large: Patients had eight vaccinations, in weeks 1, 3, 5, 7, 11, 15, 19 and 23.

Regarding this clone: Its specificity is not known.

Only in-frame clones appear in the TCRdb table, and some are missing; sequencing was by immunoSEQ multiplex PCR. The sample lists 60,000 to 75,000 clones; approximately 80% were seen once. Study results and caveats: Changes in the top peripheral T cell clonotypes seemingly had no bearing on pseudoprogression.

The sample's time point: week 11, during vaccination. What each vaccine dose contained was 300 ug of mutant IDH1 20-mer peptide, accompanied by topical imiquimod. CDR3 size: 15 residues. Germline CDR1 GTSNPN, CDR2 SVGIG (reference sequence). V dropped 2 bases and J dropped 7 bases, with 17 bases sitting between them. The input for sequencing was PBMCs, taken from a glioma patient whose treatment included an IDH1 peptide vaccine. V gene TRBV30 combines with J gene TRBJ1-4; no reliable D call. This clonotype was sampled from a man aged 25-45 years with glioma. CDR3 amino acids: CAWSLNSADLEKLFF. CDR3 coding DNA: TGTGCCTGGAGTCTAAACAGTGCGGACCTTGAAAAACTGTTTTTT.